The present TCR beta chain was sequenced within a study of cytomegalovirus exposure and HLA in healthy donors (dated by TCRdb to about 2017). Notes on the research overall: According to an earlier analysis of 587 of the donors, roughly 180 million T cells yielded 90 million to 130 million unique TCR beta sequences and about 280 Gb of sequence data. To predict cytomegalovirus infection status, the study combined high-throughput TCR immunosequencing, statistical association of individual TCRs with disease status, and machine learning. In an earlier analysis of 587 of the donors, high-throughput TCR beta sequencing was used to judge whether each TCR beta V gene segment behaved as functional or pseudogenic. Besides the first cohort of roughly 700 subjects, a separate validation cohort made up of roughly 120 different subjects was used. Among the roughly 400 genotyped donors, approximately 82% belonged to the genetic ancestry cluster associated with self-reported Caucasian donors. The T cell repertoires of around 670 subjects were profiled by immunosequencing and related to cytomegalovirus serostatus. Donor age, sex, ethnicity and CMV serostatus were collected together with the repertoire data. Rather than using new phenotypic data, the later analysis identified candidate immune exposures from TCR beta sequences and from how often those sequences occurred across donors. Every repertoire in the discovery cohort had been generated on one and the same sequencing platform. HLA typing covered class I and class II loci at four-digit resolution. Four to six DR-DQ haplotypes were handled as single units for association and clustering, since linkage in the cohort was strong. Typing coverage differed by locus: A, B, C, DRB1 and DQB1 were typed in about 620-640 donors, DQA1 in 500 to 550, DPA1 in approximately 600, and DPB1 in 450 to 490. A later genetic analysis used genome-wide SNP genotypes for about three fifths of the roughly 700 donors, treating that subset as a discovery cohort. An early release covering more than 500 HLA-typed donors comprised about 320 gigabases of sequencing data and approximately 80 million unique TCR sequences. The study aimed to test whether cataloging public T cell receptors could reveal signatures of past pathogen exposure. In a later analysis, previously published TCR beta repertoires from 666 donors were re-analyzed and high-resolution HLA genotyping was added so that TCR occurrence patterns could be studied. Across some 400 genotyped donors of the cohort, an average of about 240,000 unique TCR beta nucleotide sequences per donor were sequenced, and roughly 20% of those sequences were non-productive. Summary of the overall study and its limitations: A further reported finding was that TCR beta sequences accurately predicted the HLA-A and HLA-B alleles for most subjects in the first cohort. The authors suggested that the approach could potentially be generalized to other disease states and immunological phenotypes. In a later genetic analysis, a missense DCLRE1C variant was associated with V-gene and J-gene trimming of TCR beta chains, and the association was replicated in an independent cohort. A later analysis found that HLA-associated TCR beta chains were more clonally expanded and had lower generation probabilities than equally common non-associated chains. At a false discovery rate of 0.05, a later analysis linked roughly 17,000 TCR beta sequences to specific HLA alleles. In a later analysis, the rate of TCR association differed among HLA loci, with DRB1 alleles having the most associated TCRs and HLA-C alleles having the fewest. Assigning TCR associations to individual alleles was difficult when HLA alleles, especially DR and DQ, strongly co-occurred. The classifier was reported to diagnose cytomegalovirus status with high specificity and sensitivity in both the original cohort and the validation cohort. In this cohort, only TCR beta chains were sequenced, and detectable features were limited by the absence of alpha or paired-chain data. In an earlier analysis of 587 of the donors, most TCR beta V segments appeared in productive rearrangements about 87% or about 30% of the time, broadly matching IMGT annotations. Because counts were too low, 15 to 20 rarely observed V segments, including chromosome 9 orphons, were excluded from the earlier analysis of several hundred of the donors. Because HLA typing was unavailable for some donors at each locus, only the typed subset was used in association tests. Most TCR sequences were seen in very few donors, while some public TCRs were found in many individuals. According to a later analysis, parvovirus B19, influenza, CMV and Epstein-Barr virus appeared linked to several top co-occurrence clusters. Correlated functional status among segregating V segments might reflect linkage disequilibrium, but an unknown experimental factor could not be ruled out. Compared with the roughly 670-donor mean, donors in an Asian-associated ancestry cluster had fewer N-insertions in productive TCRs, according to a later genetic analysis. Roughly uniform sequencing depth across donors was assumed in presence/absence analyses, although this assumption may not hold. Some IMGT-functional V segments, including TRBV6-2 and TRBV6-3, could not be distinguished by the 87-base-pair reads and were therefore excluded. The sequencing pipeline was judged likely to have produced a cluster of highly shared sequence variants as a technical artifact. The only immune exposure information available for the cohort was CMV serostatus. In vitro tests confirmed that a few of the cytomegalovirus-associated TCR beta chains recognize cytomegalovirus antigens. A total of 164 TCR beta chains were listed by the study as associated with cytomegalovirus. According to a later analysis, most CMV-associated TCR beta chains appeared to be HLA-restricted, and the HLA associations seemed to be driven largely by CMV exposure.

As regards this clone: Its antigen specificity is not known. Base qualities are missing; no much larger clone stands one base away.

Reading the germline V gene gives CDR1 SGHTA and CDR2 FQGNSA. At the junction V is shortened by 5 bases and J by 2 bases; bases outside the gene matches: 11. Including cysteine and phenylalanine, the CDR3 has 16 amino acids. Only the CDR3 portion is preserved as DNA: 48 bases, with reading frame beginning at the first base. The cohort consisted of some 670 healthy bone marrow donors. Cohort members were all nominally healthy when sampled, although unrecorded immune exposures were likely present. The donor was CMV seropositive and was included in the group of 270 or so seropositive cohort members. Every donor gave a peripheral blood sample, and the peripheral blood mononuclear cells from that sample were used for TCR beta sequencing. Genomic DNA extraction from the blood cell samples was performed with the Qiagen DNeasy Blood Extraction Kit. The library was built by means of the immunoSEQ multiplex PCR assay. The multiplex PCR relied on a mix of 60 forward primers for TCR Vbeta segments and 13 reverse primers for TCR Jbeta segments. The CDR3 region of rearranged TCR beta genes was amplified from genomic DNA with a multiplex PCR assay. The Illumina HiSeq System was used to sequence the amplified TCR beta libraries as 87-base-pair reads. The study's own analysis went as follows. A later analysis counted tens of millions of unique TCR beta chains across the 666 repertoires, and 10 million to 12 million of these chains were shared by at least two donors. Raw reads were error-corrected and collapsed into unique sequences with a nearest-neighbor algorithm that merged closely related sequences to remove PCR and sequencing errors. Alignment of CDR3 sequences to IMGT reference sequences was used to assign V, D and J gene segments. For a sequence to be retained, at least a six-nucleotide match to both a V gene segment and a J gene segment was required. A rearrangement counted as productive if the CDR3 had no stop codons and remained in frame with V and J, and every other rearrangement counted as non-productive. CDR3 was defined by IMGT convention, running from the second conserved V-encoded cysteine to the conserved J-encoded phenylalanine. The earlier analysis of about 590 of the donors excluded sequences that lacked an unambiguous match to a single V gene segment. In an earlier analysis of approximately 550 of the donors, V segments were called functional above 56.7% productive rearrangements and were called segregating when the between-donor standard deviation exceeded 5%. To diagnose cytomegalovirus status from the catalog of TCR beta chain sequences, a statistical classification framework was built. In a later analysis, V and J genes were assigned by comparing TCR nucleotide sequences against IMGT/GENE-DB human TR gene sequences. The TCRdist pipeline was used in a later analysis to assign CDR3 sequences and most-parsimonious VDJ recombination scenarios. In a later analysis, every TCR beta chain was defined by the combination of its CDR3 amino acid sequence and its V-gene family, and reads without a unique V-gene family were dropped. As a way to deal with suspected cross-contamination and a sequencing artifact, a later analysis dropped roughly 600 nucleotide sequences that were highly shared and had low generation probability. For each public chain, a later analysis derived a clonal expansion index from normalized ranks of inferred template counts within each repertoire. A later analysis computed generation probabilities with a VDJ recombination model fitted to out-of-frame rearrangements, and checked the results against IGoR. A later analysis scored TCR-TCR, TCR-HLA and TCR-CMV co-occurrence with hypergeometric tests, applying a repertoire-size bias correction to TCR pairs. A later analysis estimated false discovery rates by permuting HLA or CMV assignments 20 times. In a later analysis, co-occurring TCRs were grouped with DBSCAN, and TCRdist sequence similarity was added when clustering was performed within HLA-allele-positive subsets. For co-occurrence clustering, repertoires with fewer than 30,000 or more than 120,000 public chains were excluded, along with four or five repertoires with anomalous nucleotide sharing. TCRdb took this table from immuneACCESS and kept in-frame rearrangements with V and J called. Such tables lack part of the clones; where checked against another copy, unresolved V genes explain under half of the gap, and the rest is unexplained. The V and J calls and clone size were taken over from that table, and D and trimming were inferred from the DNA. Counted in this sample were some 250,000 clones; 82% of them appeared once. The ten largest clones add up to approximately 5.3% of the sample.

The TCR originated in a woman in her thirties or forties in good health and CMV-seropositive. The V and J segments used are TRBV7-2 and TRBJ2-7; a stretch of 8 junction bases matches TRBD2. Sequencing was performed on PBMCs. The DNA sequence reads TGTGCCAGCAGCGCGACCGGGGGGGCCGGGGCCTACGAGCAGTACTTC. Its amino acids are CASSATGGAGAYEQYF.